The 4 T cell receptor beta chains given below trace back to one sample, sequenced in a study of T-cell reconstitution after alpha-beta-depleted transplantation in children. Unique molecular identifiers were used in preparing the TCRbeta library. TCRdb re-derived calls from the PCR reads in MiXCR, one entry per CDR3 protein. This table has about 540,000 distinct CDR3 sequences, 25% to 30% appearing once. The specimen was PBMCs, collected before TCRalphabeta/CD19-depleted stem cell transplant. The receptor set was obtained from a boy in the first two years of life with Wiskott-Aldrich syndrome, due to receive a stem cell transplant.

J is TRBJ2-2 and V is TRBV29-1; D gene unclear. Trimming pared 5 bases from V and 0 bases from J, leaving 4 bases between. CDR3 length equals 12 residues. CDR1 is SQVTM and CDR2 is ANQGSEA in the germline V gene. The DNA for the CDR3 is TGCAGCGTTCTGCCGAACACCGGGGAGCTGTTTTTT. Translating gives CSVLPNTGELFF.

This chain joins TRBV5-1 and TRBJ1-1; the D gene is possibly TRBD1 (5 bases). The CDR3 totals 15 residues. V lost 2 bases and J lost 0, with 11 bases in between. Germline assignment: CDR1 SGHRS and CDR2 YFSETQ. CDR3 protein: CASSFDGDLNTEAFF. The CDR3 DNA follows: TGCGCCAGCAGCTTCGATGGGGACTTGAACACTGAAGCTTTCTTT.

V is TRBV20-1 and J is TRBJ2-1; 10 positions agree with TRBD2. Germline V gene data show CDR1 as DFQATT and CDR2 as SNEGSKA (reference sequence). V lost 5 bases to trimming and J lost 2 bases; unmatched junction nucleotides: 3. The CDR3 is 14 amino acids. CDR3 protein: CSAGLAEAYNEQFF. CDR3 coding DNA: TGCAGTGCTGGACTAGCGGAAGCCTACAATGAGCAGTTCTTC.

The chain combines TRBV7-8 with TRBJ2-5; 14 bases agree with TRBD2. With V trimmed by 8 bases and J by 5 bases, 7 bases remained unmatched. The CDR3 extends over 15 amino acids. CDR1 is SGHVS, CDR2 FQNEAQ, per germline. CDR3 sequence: CASGSGTSGSETQYF. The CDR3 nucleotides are TGTGCCAGCGGATCCGGGACTAGCGGGAGTGAGACCCAGTACTTC. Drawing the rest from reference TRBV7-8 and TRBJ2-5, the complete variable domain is GAGVSQSPRYKVAKRGQDVALRCDPISGHVSLFWYQQALGQGPEFLTYFQNEAQLDKSGLPSDRFFAERPEGSVSTLKIQRTQQEDSAVYLCASGSGTSGSETQYFGPGTRLLVL.